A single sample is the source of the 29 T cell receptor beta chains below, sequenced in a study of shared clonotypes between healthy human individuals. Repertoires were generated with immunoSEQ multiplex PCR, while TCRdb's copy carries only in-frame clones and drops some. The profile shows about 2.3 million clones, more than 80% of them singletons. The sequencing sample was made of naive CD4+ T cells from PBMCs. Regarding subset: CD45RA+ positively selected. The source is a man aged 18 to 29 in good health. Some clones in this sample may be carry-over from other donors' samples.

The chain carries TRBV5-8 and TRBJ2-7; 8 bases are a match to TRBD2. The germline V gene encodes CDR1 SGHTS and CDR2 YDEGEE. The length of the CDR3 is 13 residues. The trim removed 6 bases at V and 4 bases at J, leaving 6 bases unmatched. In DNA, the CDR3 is TGTGCCAGCACCAGACTAGCGTTGTACGAGCAGTACTTC. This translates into CASTRLALYEQYF. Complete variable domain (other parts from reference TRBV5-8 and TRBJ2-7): EAGVTQSPTHLIKTRGQQATLRCSPISGHTSVYWYQQALGLGLQFLLWYDEGEERNRGNFPPRFSGRQFPNYSSELNVNALELEDSALYLCASTRLALYEQYFGPGTRLTVT.

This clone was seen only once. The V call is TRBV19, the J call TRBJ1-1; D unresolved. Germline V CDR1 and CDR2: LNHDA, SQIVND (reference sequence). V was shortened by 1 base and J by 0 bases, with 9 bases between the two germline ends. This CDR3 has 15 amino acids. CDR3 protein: CASSIGRIMNTEAFF. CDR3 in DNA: TGTGCCAGTAGTATAGGGCGGATCATGAACACTGAAGCTTTCTTT.

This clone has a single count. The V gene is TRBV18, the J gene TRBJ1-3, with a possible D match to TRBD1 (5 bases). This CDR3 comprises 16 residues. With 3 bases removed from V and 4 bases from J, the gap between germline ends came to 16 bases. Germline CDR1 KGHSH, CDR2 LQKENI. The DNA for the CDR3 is TGTGCCAGCTCACCTGTGGGGACTGCCCTGGGAAACACCATATATTTT. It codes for CASSPVGTALGNTIYF.

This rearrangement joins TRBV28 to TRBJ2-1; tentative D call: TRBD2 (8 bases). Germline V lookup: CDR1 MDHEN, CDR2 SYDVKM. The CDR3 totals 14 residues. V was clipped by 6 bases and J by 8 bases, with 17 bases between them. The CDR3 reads CASRKGLGGYEQFF. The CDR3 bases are TGTGCCAGCAGGAAGGGACTAGGGGGCTATGAGCAGTTCTTC. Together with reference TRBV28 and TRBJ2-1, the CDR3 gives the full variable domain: DVKVTQSSRYLVKRTGEKVFLECVQDMDHENMFWYRQDPGLGLRLIYFSYDVKMKEKGDIPEGYSVSREKKERFSLILESASTNQTSMYLCASRKGLGGYEQFFGPGTRLTVL.

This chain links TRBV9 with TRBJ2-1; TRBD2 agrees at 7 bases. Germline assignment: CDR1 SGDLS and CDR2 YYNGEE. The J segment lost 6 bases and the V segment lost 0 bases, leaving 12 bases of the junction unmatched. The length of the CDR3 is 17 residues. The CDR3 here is CASSVGGGLGPINEQFF. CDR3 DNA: TGTGCCAGCAGCGTAGGAGGCGGACTAGGCCCGATCAATGAGCAGTTCTTC.

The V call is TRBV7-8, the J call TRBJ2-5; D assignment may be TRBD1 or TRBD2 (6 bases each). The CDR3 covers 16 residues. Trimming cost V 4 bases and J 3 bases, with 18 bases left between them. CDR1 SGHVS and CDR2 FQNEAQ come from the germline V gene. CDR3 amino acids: CASSSRPWGAKETQYF. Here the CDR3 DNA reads TGTGCCAGCAGCTCCCGACCTTGGGGGGCCAAAGAGACCCAGTACTTC.

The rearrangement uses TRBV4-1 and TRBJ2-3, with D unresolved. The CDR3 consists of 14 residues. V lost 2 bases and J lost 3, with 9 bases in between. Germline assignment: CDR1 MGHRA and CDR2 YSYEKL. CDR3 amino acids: CASSQYSRTDTQYF. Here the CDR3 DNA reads TGCGCCAGCAGCCAATATTCTAGAACAGATACGCAGTATTTT.

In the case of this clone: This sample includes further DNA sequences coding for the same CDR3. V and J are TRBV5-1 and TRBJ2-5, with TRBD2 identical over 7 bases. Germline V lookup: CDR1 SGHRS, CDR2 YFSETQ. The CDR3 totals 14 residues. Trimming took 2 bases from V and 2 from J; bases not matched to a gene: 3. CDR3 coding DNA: TGCGCCAGCAGCTTCTCGGGGGGACAAGAGACCCAGTACTTC. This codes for CASSFSGGQETQYF.

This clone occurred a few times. The CDR3 region is CASSAPGQGAGNTIYF. The CDR3 DNA follows: TGTGCCAGCAGCGCTCCGGGACAGGGAGCTGGAAACACCATATATTTT. The V and J genes are TRBV9 and TRBJ1-3, with 9 bases aligning to TRBD1. This CDR3 is built from 16 residues. J lost 2 bases, V lost 3 bases, and 6 bases had no gene match. CDR1 SGDLS and CDR2 YYNGEE come from the germline V gene.

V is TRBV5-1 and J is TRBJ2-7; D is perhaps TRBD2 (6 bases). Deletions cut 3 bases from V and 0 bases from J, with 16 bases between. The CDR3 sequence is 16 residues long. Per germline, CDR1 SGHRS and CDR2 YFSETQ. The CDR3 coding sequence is TGCGCCAGCAGCTCGGGGGACCGGGACGGCTCCTACGAGCAGTACTTC. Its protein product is CASSSGDRDGSYEQYF.

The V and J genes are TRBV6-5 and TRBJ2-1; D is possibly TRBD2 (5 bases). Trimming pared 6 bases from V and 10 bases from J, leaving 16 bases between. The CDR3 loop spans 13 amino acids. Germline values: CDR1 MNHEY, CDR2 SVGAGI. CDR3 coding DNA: TGTGCCAGCAGAAAAGGACTTTGGGAAGAGCAGTTCTTC. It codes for CASRKGLWEEQFF.

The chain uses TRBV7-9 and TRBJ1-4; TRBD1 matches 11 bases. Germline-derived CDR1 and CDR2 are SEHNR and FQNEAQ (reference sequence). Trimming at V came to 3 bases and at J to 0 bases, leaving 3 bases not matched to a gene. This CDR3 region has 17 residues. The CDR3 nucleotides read TGTGCCAGCAGCTTTGGACAGGGGGCTTCAACTAATGAAAAACTGTTTTTT. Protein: CASSFGQGASTNEKLFF.

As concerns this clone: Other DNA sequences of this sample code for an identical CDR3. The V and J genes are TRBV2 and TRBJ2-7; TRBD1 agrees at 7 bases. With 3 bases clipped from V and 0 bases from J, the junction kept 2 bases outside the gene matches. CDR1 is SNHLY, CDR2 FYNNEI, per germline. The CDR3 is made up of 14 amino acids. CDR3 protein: CASSEDRYSYEQYF. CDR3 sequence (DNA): TGTGCCAGCAGTGAGGACAGGTACTCCTACGAGCAGTACTTC.

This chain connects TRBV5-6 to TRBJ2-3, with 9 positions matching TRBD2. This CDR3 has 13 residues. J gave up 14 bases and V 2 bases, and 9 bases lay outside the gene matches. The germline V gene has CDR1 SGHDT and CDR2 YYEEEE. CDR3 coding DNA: TGTGCCAGCAGCTTAGCGGGGGGAGTGGGAACGTATTTT. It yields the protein CASSLAGGVGTYF. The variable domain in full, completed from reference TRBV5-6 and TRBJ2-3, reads DAGVTQSPTHLIKTRGQQVTLRCSPKSGHDTVSWYQQALGQGPQFIFQYYEEEERQRGNFPDRFSGHQFPNYSSELNVNALLLGDSALYLCASSLAGGVGTYFGPGTRLTVL.

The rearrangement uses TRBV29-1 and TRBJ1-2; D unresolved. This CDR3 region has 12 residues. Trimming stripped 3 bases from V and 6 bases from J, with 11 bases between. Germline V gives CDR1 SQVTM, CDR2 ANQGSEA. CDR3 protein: CSVDPFRDGYTF. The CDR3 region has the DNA TGCAGCGTTGACCCGTTCCGGGATGGCTACACCTTC.

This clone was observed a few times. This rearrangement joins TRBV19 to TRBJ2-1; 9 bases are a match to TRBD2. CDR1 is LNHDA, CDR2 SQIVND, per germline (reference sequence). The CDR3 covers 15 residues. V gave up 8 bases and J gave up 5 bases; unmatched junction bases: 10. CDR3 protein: CASLPSGRLHNEQFF. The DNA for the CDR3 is TGTGCCAGTCTACCAAGCGGGAGGCTGCACAATGAGCAGTTCTTC.

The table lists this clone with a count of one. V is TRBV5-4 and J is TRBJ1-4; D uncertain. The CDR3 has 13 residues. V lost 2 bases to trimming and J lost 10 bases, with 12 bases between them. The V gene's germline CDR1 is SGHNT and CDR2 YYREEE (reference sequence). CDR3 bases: TGTGCCAGCAGCTTAAGAGGCTCCGGAAAACTGTTTTTT. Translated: CASSLRGSGKLFF. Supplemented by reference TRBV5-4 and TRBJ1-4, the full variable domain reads ETGVTQSPTHLIKTRGQQVTLRCSSQSGHNTVSWYQQALGQGPQFIFQYYREEENGRGNFPPRFSGLQFPNYSSELNVNALELDDSALYLCASSLRGSGKLFFGSGTQLSVL.

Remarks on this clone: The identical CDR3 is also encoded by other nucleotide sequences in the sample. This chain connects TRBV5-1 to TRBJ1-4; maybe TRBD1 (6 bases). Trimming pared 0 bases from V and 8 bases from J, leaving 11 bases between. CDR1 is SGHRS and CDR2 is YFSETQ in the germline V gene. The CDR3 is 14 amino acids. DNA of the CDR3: TGCGCCAGCAGCTTGGGCCAGGGGCACGAAAAACTGTTTTTT. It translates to CASSLGQGHEKLFF. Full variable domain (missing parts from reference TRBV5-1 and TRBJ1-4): KAGVTQTPRYLIKTRGQQVTLSCSPISGHRSVSWYQQTPGQGLQFLFEYFSETQRNKGNFPGRFSGRQFSNSRSEMNVSTLELGDSALYLCASSLGQGHEKLFFGSGTQLSVL.

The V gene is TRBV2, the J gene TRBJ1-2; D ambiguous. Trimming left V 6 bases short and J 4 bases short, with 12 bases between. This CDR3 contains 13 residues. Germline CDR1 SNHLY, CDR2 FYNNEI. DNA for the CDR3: TGTGCCAGCAGAGTCCCCCTATCCTATGGCTACACCTTC. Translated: CASRVPLSYGYTF.

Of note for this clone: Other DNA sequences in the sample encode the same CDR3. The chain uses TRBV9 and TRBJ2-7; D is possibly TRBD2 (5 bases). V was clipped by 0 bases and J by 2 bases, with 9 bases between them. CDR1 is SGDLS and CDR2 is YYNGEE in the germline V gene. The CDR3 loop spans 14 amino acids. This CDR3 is CASSVDRGTYEQYF. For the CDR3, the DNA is TGTGCCAGCAGCGTAGATCGGGGAACCTACGAGCAGTACTTC.

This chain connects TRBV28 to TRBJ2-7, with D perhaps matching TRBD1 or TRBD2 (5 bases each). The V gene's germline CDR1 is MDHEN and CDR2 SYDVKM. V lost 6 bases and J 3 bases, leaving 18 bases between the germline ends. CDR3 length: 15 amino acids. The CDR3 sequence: CASSPWGSPFYEQYF. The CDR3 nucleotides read TGTGCCAGCAGCCCCTGGGGGTCCCCGTTCTACGAGCAGTACTTC.

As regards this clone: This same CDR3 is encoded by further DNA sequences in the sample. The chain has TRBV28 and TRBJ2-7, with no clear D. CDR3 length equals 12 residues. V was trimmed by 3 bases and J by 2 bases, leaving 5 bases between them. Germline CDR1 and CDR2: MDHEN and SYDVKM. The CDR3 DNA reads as TGTGCCAGCAGTTTGGGTGCCTACGAGCAGTACTTC. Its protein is CASSLGAYEQYF.

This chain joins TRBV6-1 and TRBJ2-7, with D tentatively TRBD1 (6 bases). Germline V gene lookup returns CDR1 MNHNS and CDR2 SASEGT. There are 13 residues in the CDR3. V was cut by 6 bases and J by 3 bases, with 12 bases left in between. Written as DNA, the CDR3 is TGTGCCAGCAGCGACAGGCAGGGCTACGAGCAGTACTTC. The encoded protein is CASSDRQGYEQYF.

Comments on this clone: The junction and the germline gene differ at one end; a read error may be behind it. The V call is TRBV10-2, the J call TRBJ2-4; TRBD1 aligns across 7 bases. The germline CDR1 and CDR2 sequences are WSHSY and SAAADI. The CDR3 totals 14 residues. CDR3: CASSAPGTAQAPNF. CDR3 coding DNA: TGCGCCAGCAGTGCGCCGGGGACAGCCCAAGCCCCGAACTTC.

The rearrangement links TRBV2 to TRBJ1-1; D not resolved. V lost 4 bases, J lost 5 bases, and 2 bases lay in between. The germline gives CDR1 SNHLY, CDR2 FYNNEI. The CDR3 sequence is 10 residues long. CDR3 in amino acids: CASSVTEAFF. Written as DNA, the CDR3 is TGTGCCAGCAGTGTTACTGAAGCTTTCTTT.

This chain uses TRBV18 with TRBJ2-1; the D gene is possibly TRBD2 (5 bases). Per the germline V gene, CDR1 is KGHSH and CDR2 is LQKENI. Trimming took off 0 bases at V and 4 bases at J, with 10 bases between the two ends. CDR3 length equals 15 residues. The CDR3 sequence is CASSPPQRPYNEQFF. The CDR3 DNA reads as TGTGCCAGCTCACCACCTCAGCGGCCTTACAATGAGCAGTTCTTC.

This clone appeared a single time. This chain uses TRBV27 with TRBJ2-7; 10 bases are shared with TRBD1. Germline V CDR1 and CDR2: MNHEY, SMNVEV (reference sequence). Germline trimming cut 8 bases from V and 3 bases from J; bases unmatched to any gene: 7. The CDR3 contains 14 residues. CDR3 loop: CASGRQGAHYEQYF. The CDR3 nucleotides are TGTGCCAGCGGCCGACAGGGGGCTCACTACGAGCAGTACTTC.

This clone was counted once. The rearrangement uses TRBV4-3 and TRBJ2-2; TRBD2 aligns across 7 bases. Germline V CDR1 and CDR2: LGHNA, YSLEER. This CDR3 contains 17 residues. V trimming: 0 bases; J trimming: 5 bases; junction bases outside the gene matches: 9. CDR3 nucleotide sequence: TGCGCCAGCAGCCAAGATAGTGGACTAGAGTATACCGGGGAGCTGTTTTTT. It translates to CASSQDSGLEYTGELFF.

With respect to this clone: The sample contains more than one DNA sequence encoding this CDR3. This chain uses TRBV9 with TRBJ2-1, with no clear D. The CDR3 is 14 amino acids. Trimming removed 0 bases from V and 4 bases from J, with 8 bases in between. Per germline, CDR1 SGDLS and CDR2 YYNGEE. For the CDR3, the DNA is TGTGCCAGCAGCGTAGCGGGCAGGTACAATGAGCAGTTCTTC. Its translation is CASSVAGRYNEQFF.